This T cell receptor (beta chain) was identified during a study of shared clonotypes between healthy human individuals. Generated by immunoSEQ multiplex PCR, the TCRdb table keeps only in-frame clones and is missing some. Seen here are around 300,000 clones, about nine tenths observed once, and the top ten hold roughly 15%. CDR3 size: 16 residues. Trimming removed 4 bases at V and 5 bases at J, with 20 bases between. The germline V gene has CDR1 SGHAT and CDR2 FQNNGV. Study observations and caveats: In general, naive subsets displayed greater estimated richness than memory subsets did.

As concerns this clone: The antigen is not known.

Sequencing was carried out using memory CD8+ T cells sorted from blood. Subset indicated: CD45RO+ cells pooled with CCR7-negative TemRA cells. The receptor's source is a young man in good health. The rearrangement links TRBV11-2 to TRBJ2-5; D remains ambiguous. The CDR3 region has the DNA TGTGCCAGCAGCTCCGCGGCACCTAAGAACGGGGAGACCCAGTACTTC. This encodes CASSSAAPKNGETQYF. Combining the CDR3 with reference TRBV11-2 and TRBJ2-5 gives the whole variable domain EAGVAQSPRYKIIEKRQSVAFWCNPISGHATLYWYQQILGQGPKLLIQFQNNGVVDDSQLPKDRFSAERLKGVDSTLKIQPAKLEDSAVYLCASSSAAPKNGETQYFGPGTRLLVL.